Below, 24 T cell receptor beta chains from the same sample are listed, as sequenced in a study of blood T cell repertoires in COVID-19. Libraries were prepared by immunoSEQ multiplex PCR; TCRdb keeps only in-frame clonotypes and omits some of them. Here the sample spans approximately 150,000 clones, around 82% being singletons. The material sequenced was peripheral blood. The receptors stem from a man aged 60 to 75 with acute or convalescent COVID-19.

The chain is built from TRBV29-1 and TRBJ2-7, with unresolved D. V lost 7 bases, J lost 3 bases, and 19 bases lay in between. Germline V gene sequence: CDR1 SQVTM, CDR2 ANQGSEA. The CDR3 runs 14 residues. CDR3 coding DNA: TGCAGCGCTGGTCCTAGTCCCAACGACTACGAGCAGTACTTC. It codes for CSAGPSPNDYEQYF.

A few counts support this clone. The V gene is TRBV30, the J gene TRBJ2-7; D is possibly TRBD2 (5 bases). Deletions cut 3 bases from V and 0 bases from J, with 9 bases between. The CDR3 covers 13 residues. Germline CDR1 GTSNPN, CDR2 SVGIG (reference sequence). In DNA form, the CDR3 reads TGTGCCTGGAGCTTAGCGCACTCCTACGAGCAGTACTTC. Its protein product is CAWSLAHSYEQYF. Supplemented by reference TRBV30 and TRBJ2-7, the full variable domain reads SQTIHQWPATLVQPVGSPLSLECTVEGTSNPNLYWYRQAAGRGLQLLFYSVGIGQISSEVPQNLSASRPQDRQFILSSKKLLLSDSGFYLCAWSLAHSYEQYFGPGTRLTVT.

The chain recombines TRBV19 with TRBJ2-6; D gene ambiguous. The CDR3 extends over 15 amino acids. Per the germline V gene, CDR1 is LNHDA and CDR2 is SQIVND (reference sequence). V shed 2 bases and J shed 0 bases, with 5 bases lying between them. The CDR3 spells CASSIRSSGANVLTF. DNA for the CDR3: TGTGCCAGTAGTATAAGGAGCTCTGGGGCCAACGTCCTGACTTTC.

The V call is TRBV5-1, the J call TRBJ1-3; the match to TRBD1 covers 9 bases. The junction had 5 bases not matched to a gene; V was cut back by 4 bases and J by 3 bases. Germline CDR1 and CDR2: SGHRS and YFSETQ. CDR3 length equals 15 residues. The CDR3 DNA is TGCGCCAGCAGCACAACAGGGGGCGGTGGAAACACCATATATTTT. It codes for CASSTTGGGGNTIYF.

The chain is built from TRBV27 and TRBJ1-1, with D hard to call. Trimming pared 3 bases from V and 6 bases from J, leaving 11 bases between. This CDR3 region has 13 residues. The V gene's germline CDR1 is MNHEY and CDR2 SMNVEV (reference sequence). CDR3 coding DNA: TGTGCCAGCAGTTTCGGTTTTTCGTCTGAAGCTTTCTTT. Amino acid sequence: CASSFGFSSEAFF.

This chain connects TRBV27 to TRBJ2-7; D unresolved. V lost 2 bases, J lost 3 bases, and 11 bases lay in between. This CDR3 region has 14 residues. The germline gives CDR1 MNHEY, CDR2 SMNVEV (reference sequence). The CDR3, as DNA: TGTGCCAGCAGTTTACAGGAACGCCACTACGAGCAGTACTTC. It yields the protein CASSLQERHYEQYF.

The chain combines TRBV5-4 with TRBJ2-2; D not certain. There are 14 residues in the CDR3. Germline lookup yields CDR1 SGHNT and CDR2 YYREEE (reference sequence). The V end was cut by 2 bases, the J end by 0 bases, with 5 bases between. CDR3 DNA sequence: TGTGCCAGCAGCTTCAGTCCGAACACCGGGGAGCTGTTTTTT. Its protein is CASSFSPNTGELFF.

This chain links TRBV5-1 with TRBJ2-3, with 9 bases matching TRBD2. In germline, CDR1 is SGHRS, CDR2 YFSETQ. The V segment lost 0 bases and the J segment 4 bases; nucleotides outside the gene matches: 6. The CDR3 is made up of 16 amino acids. The CDR3 DNA reads TGCGCCAGCAGCTTGGATGGCGGGGGGGCCCCAGATACGCAGTATTTT. Encoded protein: CASSLDGGGAPDTQYF.

This chain joins TRBV28 and TRBJ2-2, with TRBD1 matching over 7 bases. V was pared by 4 bases and J by 0 bases, with 2 bases of the junction left unmatched. Germline-derived CDR1 and CDR2 are MDHEN and SYDVKM. The CDR3 is 15 amino acids. Written as DNA, the CDR3 is TGTGCCAGCAGTTACAGGGGCGCGAACACCGGGGAGCTGTTTTTT. It is translated as CASSYRGANTGELFF.

This chain links TRBV6-5 with TRBJ2-7; D perhaps matches TRBD1 (6 bases). The CDR3 contains 14 residues. The V end was cut by 5 bases, the J end by 5 bases, with 16 bases between. Germline CDR1 MNHEY, CDR2 SVGAGI. In DNA form, the CDR3 reads TGTGCCAGCAGTAAGGACAGCTTGGTGAACGAGCAGTACTTC. Protein sequence: CASSKDSLVNEQYF.

The rearrangement joins TRBV9 to TRBJ1-1; 12 nucleotides match TRBD1. The germline V gene encodes CDR1 SGDLS and CDR2 YYNGEE. With V trimmed by 4 bases and J by 3 bases, 10 bases remained unmatched. There are 17 residues in the CDR3. CDR3 DNA sequence: TGTGCCAGCAGCTCTCGGGGGGACAGGGGGCTGGACACTGAAGCTTTCTTT. Its translation: CASSSRGDRGLDTEAFF.

This chain links TRBV27 with TRBJ2-1; D is undetermined. V was clipped by 6 bases and J by 7 bases, with 13 bases between them. CDR3 length: 13 residues. Germline V gene sequence: CDR1 MNHEY, CDR2 SMNVEV (reference sequence). DNA for the CDR3: TGTGCCAGCAGCCCTACTTTGTTTAATGAGCAGTTCTTC. This codes for CASSPTLFNEQFF.

This sequence joins TRBV6-5 and TRBJ1-1, with D maybe TRBD1 (5 bases). The CDR3 consists of 14 residues. With 6 bases removed from V and 5 bases from J, the gap between germline ends came to 16 bases. Germline-derived CDR1 and CDR2 are MNHEY and SVGAGI. CDR3 residues: CASSSGGARTEAFF. CDR3 in DNA: TGTGCCAGCAGCTCCGGTGGGGCGCGAACTGAAGCTTTCTTT.

The gene calls are TRBV10-3 and TRBJ2-2; TRBD1 is a possible D gene (6 bases). Looked up from germline, CDR1 is ENHRY and CDR2 is SYGVKD. The CDR3 extends over 15 amino acids. Trimming cost V 3 bases and J 7 bases, with 15 bases left between them. The CDR3 loop reads CAISDVGAPGGELFF. CDR3 bases: TGTGCCATCAGTGACGTGGGGGCGCCGGGCGGGGAGCTGTTTTTT.

V gene TRBV24-1 combines with J gene TRBJ2-3; possible D gene TRBD1, 6 bases. V was cut by 3 bases and J by 0 bases, with 9 bases left in between. Germline V gene data show CDR1 as KGHDR and CDR2 as SFDVKD. CDR3 length: 15 amino acids. CDR3 amino acids: CATSDDTGSTDTQYF. DNA for the CDR3: TGTGCCACCAGTGATGATACAGGGAGCACAGATACGCAGTATTTT.

V usage is TRBV2 and J usage is TRBJ2-2; no clear D gene. Trimming took 5 bases from V and 0 from J, leaving 13 bases between them. The CDR3 spans 16 residues. Looked up from germline, CDR1 is SNHLY and CDR2 is FYNNEI. The DNA for the CDR3 is TGTGCCAGCAGTCCCGACTTGTTCGCGAACACCGGGGAGCTGTTTTTT. Protein sequence: CASSPDLFANTGELFF.

The rearrangement links TRBV5-8 to TRBJ2-7, with TRBD2 matching 9 bases. Trimming removed 0 bases from V and 3 bases from J; junction bases left unmatched: 4. The CDR3 length is 15 residues. Germline CDR1 reads SGHTS; CDR2 reads YDEGEE. The CDR3 is CASSLGLAGNYEQYF. The CDR3 DNA reads as TGTGCCAGCAGCTTGGGGCTAGCGGGGAACTACGAGCAGTACTTC.

The V call is TRBV27, the J call TRBJ2-1; 8 bases are a match to TRBD2. The germline V gene encodes CDR1 MNHEY and CDR2 SMNVEV (reference sequence). Trimming removed 5 bases from V and 7 bases from J; junction bases left unmatched: 7. CDR3 length: 14 amino acids. CDR3 region: CASSPTRGGNEQFF. CDR3 in DNA: TGTGCCAGCAGTCCTACCCGCGGGGGGAATGAGCAGTTCTTC.

The rearrangement links TRBV5-1 to TRBJ2-7, with D perhaps matching TRBD1 (5 bases). Germline loops: CDR1 SGHRS, CDR2 YFSETQ. The CDR3 consists of 16 residues. Trimming removed 6 bases from V and 0 bases from J, with 19 bases in between. Here the CDR3 DNA reads TGCGCCAGCAATTGGGGCAGCCAAACCAACTCCTACGAGCAGTACTTC. Protein sequence: CASNWGSQTNSYEQYF.

The chain has TRBV4-1 and TRBJ2-3, with D tentatively TRBD1 (6 bases). The CDR3 is made up of 14 amino acids. The V end lost 0 bases, the J end lost 5 bases, and 9 bases lay between the germline ends. CDR1 and CDR2 (germline): MGHRA, YSYEKL. CDR3 sequence: CASSQDGRGDTQYF. CDR3 in DNA: TGCGCCAGCAGCCAAGATGGCAGGGGAGATACGCAGTATTTT.

The chain carries TRBV9 and TRBJ1-3, with 8 bases lining up with TRBD1. The germline V gene encodes CDR1 SGDLS and CDR2 YYNGEE. The trim removed 0 bases at V and 5 bases at J, leaving 7 bases unmatched. This CDR3 comprises 16 residues. DNA for the CDR3: TGTGCCAGCAGCGTAGGGTCAGGGGGCTCGAGAAACACCATATATTTT. Amino acid sequence: CASSVGSGGSRNTIYF.

The rearrangement joins TRBV11-3 to TRBJ2-1, with a possible D match to TRBD2 (5 bases). CDR3 length: 14 residues. Trimming left V 0 bases short and J 6 bases short, with 9 bases between. Per germline, CDR1 SGHNT and CDR2 YENEEA. CDR3 loop: CASSLDLASNEQFF. The CDR3 nucleotides are TGTGCCAGCAGCTTAGACCTAGCTAGCAATGAGCAGTTCTTC.

This clone appeared once. CDR3 protein: CASSQDGTSGGYNEQFF. The CDR3 bases are TGTGCCAGCAGCCAAGATGGGACTAGCGGGGGGTACAATGAGCAGTTCTTC. The rearrangement links TRBV3-1 (or the pseudogene TRBV3-2) to TRBJ2-1, with 15 bases lining up with TRBD2. The CDR3 has 17 residues. Per germline, CDR1 LGHDT and CDR2 YNNKEL (reference sequence). V lost 0 bases, J lost 4 bases, and 1 base stayed unmatched.

The J gene is TRBJ1-2, the V gene TRBV6-5; TRBD1 aligns across 11 bases. V was clipped by 8 bases and J by 4 bases; unmatched bases: 9. CDR3 size: 15 residues. Germline CDR1 MNHEY, CDR2 SVGAGI. CDR3 loop: CASFKSGTGGYGYTF. The CDR3 bases are TGTGCCAGCTTTAAGTCCGGGACAGGGGGCTATGGCTACACCTTC.